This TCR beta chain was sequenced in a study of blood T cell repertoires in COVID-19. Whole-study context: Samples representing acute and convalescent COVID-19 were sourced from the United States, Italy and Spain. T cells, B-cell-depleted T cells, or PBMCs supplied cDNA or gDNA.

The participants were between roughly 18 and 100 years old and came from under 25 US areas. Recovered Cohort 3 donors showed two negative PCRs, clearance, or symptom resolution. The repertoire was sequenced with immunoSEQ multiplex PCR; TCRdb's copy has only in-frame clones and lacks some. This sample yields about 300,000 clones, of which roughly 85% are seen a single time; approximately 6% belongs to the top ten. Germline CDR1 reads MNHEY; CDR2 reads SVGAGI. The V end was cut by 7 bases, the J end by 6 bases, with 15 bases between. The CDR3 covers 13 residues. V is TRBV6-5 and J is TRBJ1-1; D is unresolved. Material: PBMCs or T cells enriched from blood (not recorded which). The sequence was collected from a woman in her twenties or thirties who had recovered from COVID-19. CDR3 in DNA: TGTGCCAGCACCCCAGCGGGTGTCGCTGAAGCTTTCTTT. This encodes CASTPAGVAEAFF.